Below, 10 T cell receptor beta chains from the same sample are listed, as sequenced in a study of blood T cell repertoires in COVID-19. Sequencing was performed with immunoSEQ multiplex PCR; in TCRdb, only in-frame clones are kept and a portion is missing. The sample carries over 100,000 clones, 75% to 90% recorded once. The sequenced sample consisted of peripheral blood. The receptors derive from a man over 45 with active COVID-19.

The J gene is TRBJ2-6, the V gene TRBV19; 8 bases fit TRBD2. The CDR3 totals 19 residues. J was trimmed by 1 base and V by 5 bases; bases with no gene match: 13. The V gene's germline CDR1 is LNHDA and CDR2 SQIVND (reference sequence). The CDR3: CASSREGSFTLSGANVLTF. CDR3 sequence (DNA): TGTGCCAGTAGTCGGGAGGGGTCGTTCACCTTATCTGGGGCCAACGTCCTGACTTTC.

V gene TRBV7-2 combines with J gene TRBJ1-4, with no clear D. This CDR3 is built from 15 residues. Trimming cost V 4 bases and J 5 bases, with 14 bases left between them. The germline CDR1 and CDR2 sequences are SGHTA and FQGNSA. CDR3 nucleotides: TGTGCCAGCAGCTCCGGTGGAGGCGCGAATGAAAAACTGTTTTTT. It encodes CASSSGGGANEKLFF.

The rearrangement links TRBV2 to TRBJ1-1; 8 bases line up with TRBD1. The CDR3 spans 12 residues. Germline CDR1 and CDR2: SNHLY and FYNNEI. With 5 bases clipped from V and 8 bases from J, the junction kept 4 bases outside the gene matches. The CDR3 DNA is TGTGCCAGCAGTCTGGACAGGGCCGAAGCTTTCTTT. Translating gives CASSLDRAEAFF.

This clone was detected only a few times. The V gene is TRBV6-6, the J gene TRBJ1-2, with D possibly being TRBD1 (6 bases). The CDR3 extends over 15 amino acids. CDR1 MNHNY and CDR2 SVGAGI come from the germline V gene (reference sequence). V was cut by 8 bases and J by 8 bases, with 24 bases left in between. The DNA for the CDR3 is TGTGCCAGCGGTACAGGGAGCAGGGAGAATTCCGGCTACACCTTC. Amino acids: CASGTGSRENSGYTF.

The chain combines TRBV27 with TRBJ1-1, with 9 bases fitting TRBD1. J lost 8 bases, V lost 6 bases, and 10 bases had no gene match. Germline CDR1 MNHEY, CDR2 SMNVEV (reference sequence). The CDR3 consists of 14 residues. The CDR3, as DNA: TGTGCCAGCAGGTTCGACAGGGGGACTTCCGAAGCTTTCTTT. Encoded protein: CASRFDRGTSEAFF.

The chain joins TRBV30 to TRBJ1-5, with TRBD1 matching 11 bases. V was pared by 2 bases and J by 7 bases, with 7 bases of the junction left unmatched. CDR1 and CDR2 (germline): GTSNPN, SVGIG (reference sequence). This CDR3 spans 15 amino acids. This CDR3 reads CAWSRDRGIGQPQHF. CDR3 bases: TGTGCCTGGAGTAGGGACAGGGGGATTGGGCAGCCCCAGCATTTT.

V is TRBV15 and J is TRBJ2-7, with TRBD2 matching 7 bases. The CDR3 sequence is 15 residues long. Germline loops: CDR1 LNHNV, CDR2 YYDKDF (reference sequence). With V trimmed by 0 bases and J by 4 bases, 6 bases remained unmatched. In DNA, the CDR3 is TGTGCCACCAGCAGAGAGGGAGGGCTCGGGTACGAGCAGTACTTC. It yields the protein CATSREGGLGYEQYF.

This clone showed up just once. This CDR3 is CASSQRTGTGNGYTF. DNA for the CDR3: TGTGCCAGCAGCCAGCGAACCGGGACAGGGAATGGCTACACCTTC. The chain uses TRBV4-2 and TRBJ1-2; TRBD1 matches 9 bases. The CDR3 runs to 15 residues. Unmatched junction bases numbered 8, after V lost 3 bases and J lost 6 bases. Germline V gives CDR1 LGHNA, CDR2 YNFKEQ.

V and J are TRBV7-8 and TRBJ2-1, with D maybe TRBD1 (6 bases). V was trimmed by 5 bases and J by 3 bases, leaving 14 bases between them. The germline CDR1 and CDR2 sequences are SGHVS and FQNEAQ. The CDR3 loop spans 15 amino acids. The CDR3 DNA sequence: TGTGCCAGCAGCGCACAAGGGGGAATCTACAATGAGCAGTTCTTC. Its protein product is CASSAQGGIYNEQFF.

In its sample, this clone was seen once. The chain links TRBV4-2 to TRBJ2-3; D perhaps matches TRBD2 (6 bases). The CDR3 sequence is 15 residues long. V was trimmed by 5 bases and J by 0 bases, leaving 12 bases between them. Germline CDR1 is LGHNA and CDR2 is YNFKEQ. The CDR3 DNA reads as TGTGCCAGCAGCGCTTCTAGCGCCAGCACAGATACGCAGTATTTT. Amino acid sequence: CASSASSASTDTQYF.